This T cell receptor (beta chain) was profiled in a study of T cells in Graves' hyperthyroidism and ophthalmopathy. Trimming cost V 3 bases and J 5 bases, with 13 bases left between them. This CDR3 is 13 amino acids long. The germline CDR1 and CDR2 sequences are DFQATT and SNEGSKA (reference sequence). Diagnoses were established using clinical symptoms, serum thyroxine and TRAb, thyroid ultrasound and orbital computed tomography. From roughly 10 ml of fresh peripheral blood, PBMCs were isolated. RNA transcripts gave rise to amplified TCR beta CDR3 regions. RT-PCR in the first round (using the HTBI primer set) targeted the TCR CDR3. TCRdb ran MiXCR on the multiplex PCR reads and lists one entry per CDR3 protein. The repertoire holds some 580,000 distinct CDR3 sequences, with approximately 15% as singletons. Study-wide results and caveats: Blood also held most thyroid clonotypes expanded beyond 0.001.

This clonotype was seen ten or more times. Antigen unknown. The chain combines TRBV20-1 with TRBJ1-2; maybe TRBD1 (5 bases). This sequence was found in a woman aged 40 to 55 with Graves' ophthalmopathy. Input material: blood. This CDR3 is CSAREDIGYGYTF. The CDR3 region has the DNA TGCAGTGCTAGGGAGGACATTGGATATGGCTACACCTTC.